This T cell receptor beta chain is from a study of regulatory T cells in long-lasting Graves disease. Across the study: The study counted Graves' disease as persistent given over 5 years of antithyroid drugs and positive TSH receptor antibodies.

This clonotype has just a few counts. Antigen: not known. Study-wide results and caveats: Newly diagnosed patients shared about a thousand public clonotypes; persistent patients shared a few thousand. TRBV28 was favored in persistent disease, as were TRBJ1-2 and TRBJ2-5.

The sample's time point: persistent/refractory GD, antithyroid drugs over 5 years with positive TRAb. Extracted RNA from PBMCs served as the source of the TCR library. The TCR beta library used iRepertoire HTBI primers with Arm-PCR amplification of CDR3. TCRdb analysed the multiplex PCR reads with MiXCR anew, one entry per CDR3 protein. The repertoire has more than 300,000 distinct CDR3 sequences, around 19% of them found once; the top ten carry just under 30%. Germline CDR1 LNHDA, CDR2 SQIVND (reference sequence). V lost 0 bases, J lost 7 bases, and 13 bases lay in between. CDR3 length: 15 amino acids.

The source of this sequence is a female donor with Graves disease. The sample was peripheral blood mononuclear cells (PBMCs), taken when the disease was refractory, from a patient treated with antithyroid drugs. The J gene is TRBJ1-5, the V gene TRBV19; D remains ambiguous. DNA for the CDR3: TGTGCCAGTAGTATAGATAAATCCGTTGGGCAGCCCCAGCATTTT. Its protein product is CASSIDKSVGQPQHF.